These 22 T cell receptor beta chains came from one sample sequenced in a study of identical twins. TCRdb passed the 5' RACE reads through MiXCR, listing each CDR3 protein once. The sample holds roughly 480,000 distinct CDR3 sequences; approximately 24% are singletons and the top ten take about 2.9%. The sample also formed part of further work on T cells expressing NK-cell markers.

Sequencing was done on a sample of CD4+ T cells sorted from blood. Source of these receptors: a woman in her late teens or twenties in good health.

The table lists this clonotype with a few counts. V is TRBV20-1 and J is TRBJ1-2; TRBD1 matches 8 bases. J gave up 6 bases and V 2 bases, and 2 bases lay outside the gene matches. This CDR3 contains 12 residues. CDR1 DFQATT and CDR2 SNEGSKA come from the germline V gene (reference sequence). DNA of the CDR3: TGCAGTGCTAGACAGGGGGCGAATGGCTACACCTTC. Amino acid sequence: CSARQGANGYTF.

The chain has TRBV7-6 and TRBJ2-3; 10 bases are a match to TRBD2. CDR3 length: 17 amino acids. The germline V gene encodes CDR1 SGHVS and CDR2 FNYEAQ. Unmatched junction bases numbered 9, after V lost 0 bases and J lost 6 bases. Written as DNA, the CDR3 is TGTGCCAGCAGCTTAGCGAGCGGAGCGGGGGGGCTGGATACGCAGTATTTT. Encoded protein: CASSLASGAGGLDTQYF.

CDR3 sequence (DNA): TGCAGTGCTAAGGCTAGCGGGGGAGATGAGCAGTTCTTC. The encoded protein is CSAKASGGDEQFF. This chain links TRBV20-1 with TRBJ2-1; 10 positions match TRBD2. Per germline, CDR1 DFQATT and CDR2 SNEGSKA (reference sequence). This CDR3 is built from 13 residues. The V and J ends lost 4 bases and 8 bases, in that order; junction bases with no gene match: 5.

This clonotype was counted at least ten times. V is TRBV5-1 and J is TRBJ2-1; 9 bases agree with TRBD1. This CDR3 contains 15 residues. The germline CDR1 and CDR2 sequences are SGHRS and YFSETQ. Trimming removed 0 bases from V and 3 bases from J; junction bases left unmatched: 1. CDR3 sequence reads: CASSLGDRVYNEQFF. The CDR3 nucleotides are TGCGCCAGCAGCTTGGGGGACAGGGTCTACAATGAGCAGTTCTTC.

This chain joins TRBV5-1 and TRBJ2-3; 7 positions match TRBD1. The V gene's germline CDR1 is SGHRS and CDR2 YFSETQ. This CDR3 is 15 amino acids long. The V gene end was trimmed by 3 bases and the J gene end by 0 bases; junction bases not matched to a gene: 4. The chain's CDR3 is CASSWPGQSTDTQYF. CDR3 nucleotides: TGCGCCAGCAGCTGGCCGGGACAGAGCACAGATACGCAGTATTTT.

The CDR3 protein is CASSTLGSGGFDTQYF. The CDR3 DNA reads TGTGCCAGTAGTACCCTCGGTAGCGGGGGTTTTGATACGCAGTATTTT. V usage is TRBV19 and J usage is TRBJ2-3, with 9 bases that match TRBD2. Trimming removed 4 bases from V and 6 bases from J; junction bases left unmatched: 11. This CDR3 spans 16 amino acids. The germline V gene encodes CDR1 LNHDA and CDR2 SQIVND (reference sequence).

The genes are TRBV27 and TRBJ1-1, with TRBD1 as a possible D gene (5 bases). The CDR3 is 15 residues long. Germline V CDR1 and CDR2: MNHEY, SMNVEV (reference sequence). V gave up 5 bases and J gave up 5 bases, with 18 bases separating them. DNA of the CDR3: TGTGCCAGCAGTCGCCCGGGACTTGAGAGGACTGAAGCTTTCTTT. Amino acids: CASSRPGLERTEAFF.

The J gene is TRBJ2-2, the V gene TRBV7-9; D not certain. This CDR3 has 13 residues. The germline gives CDR1 SEHNR, CDR2 FQNEAQ (reference sequence). V was pared by 3 bases and J by 7 bases, with 9 bases between. CDR3 loop: CASSLVGIGELFF. The CDR3 coding sequence is TGTGCCAGCAGCTTGGTGGGGATCGGGGAGCTGTTTTTT. The complete variable domain, with remaining parts taken from reference TRBV7-9 and TRBJ2-2, reads DTGVSQNPRHKITKRGQNVTFRCDPISEHNRLYWYRQTLGQGPEFLTYFQNEAQLEKSRLLSDRFSAERPKGSFSTLEIQRTEQGDSAMYLCASSLVGIGELFFGEGSRLTVL.

This clonotype was picked up a small number of times. The chain joins TRBV19 to TRBJ1-5, with D maybe TRBD1 (6 bases). Per the germline V gene, CDR1 is LNHDA and CDR2 is SQIVND (reference sequence). The length of the CDR3 is 15 residues. Trimming shortened V by 5 bases and J by 1 base, and 12 bases separated the two germline ends. CDR3 region: CASSWNRASNQPQHF. CDR3 nucleotide sequence: TGTGCCAGTAGTTGGAACAGGGCGAGCAATCAGCCCCAGCATTTT.

This clonotype was recorded a few times. The chain uses TRBV5-1 and TRBJ2-1; D is perhaps TRBD2 (5 bases). The CDR3 runs to 15 residues. The V gene lost 0 bases and the J gene lost 5 bases, with 12 bases spanning the gap. CDR1 is SGHRS, CDR2 YFSETQ, per germline. CDR3: CASSLVASRHNEQFF. The CDR3 DNA reads TGCGCCAGCAGCTTGGTGGCTAGCCGCCACAATGAGCAGTTCTTC.

The V call is TRBV7-2, the J call TRBJ2-2, with 8 bases matching TRBD2. Losses at the gene ends were 3 bases for V and 0 bases for J; bases not matched to a gene: 6. The length of the CDR3 is 17 residues. Germline-derived CDR1 and CDR2 are SGHTA and FQGNSA. The CDR3 reads CASSLRTSTANTGELFF. The CDR3 DNA sequence: TGTGCCAGCAGCTTGCGGACTAGCACCGCGAACACCGGGGAGCTGTTTTTT.

This clonotype has at least ten counts. This chain uses TRBV20-1 with TRBJ2-1; D remains unclear. Trimming left V 1 base short and J 2 bases short, with 3 bases between. The CDR3 runs 12 residues. Germline loops: CDR1 DFQATT, CDR2 SNEGSKA (reference sequence). In DNA, the CDR3 is TGCAGTGCTAGAGGTCCCTACAATGAGCAGTTCTTC. It translates to CSARGPYNEQFF.

This clonotype was found a few times. The chain couples TRBV12-5 to TRBJ2-3; TRBD1 aligns across 8 bases. The V gene end was trimmed by 6 bases and the J gene end by 4 bases; junction bases not matched to a gene: 6. From germline, CDR1 is LGHNT and CDR2 FRNRAP. The CDR3 contains 14 residues. This CDR3 reads CASGLQGVADTQYF. CDR3 sequence (DNA): TGTGCTAGTGGCCTACAGGGGGTCGCAGATACGCAGTATTTT.

J is TRBJ1-2 and V is TRBV12-3 or TRBV12-4, with 7 nucleotides matching TRBD1. The CDR3 has 12 residues. The J segment lost 4 bases and the V segment lost 8 bases, leaving 4 bases of the junction unmatched. This chain's CDR3 is CASRGQTYGYTF. In nucleotides, the CDR3 is TGTGCCAGCCGGGGACAGACCTATGGCTACACCTTC.

The chain employs TRBV12-3 or TRBV12-4 and TRBJ1-5, with D maybe TRBD1 (5 bases). V was pared by 4 bases and J by 3 bases, with 13 bases between. This CDR3 has 15 amino acids. The chain's CDR3 is CASSSVQGHNQPQHF. In DNA form, the CDR3 reads TGTGCCAGCAGTTCCGTGCAGGGCCACAATCAGCCCCAGCATTTT.

The genes are TRBV7-8 and TRBJ2-2; 7 bases align to TRBD2. V lost 3 bases to trimming and J lost 3 bases; unmatched junction nucleotides: 19. The CDR3 has 20 amino acids. Germline V gene sequence: CDR1 SGHVS, CDR2 FQNEAQ. The CDR3 DNA sequence: TGTGCCAGCAGCTTCTCAAGGTGGTCCAGCGGGGTTTTCTACACCGGGGAGCTGTTTTTT. Protein product: CASSFSRWSSGVFYTGELFF.

This rearrangement joins TRBV4-2 to TRBJ1-2; D gene uncertain. There are 15 residues in the CDR3. Per germline, CDR1 LGHNA and CDR2 YNFKEQ. The ends were cut back, 1 base at V and 7 bases at J, with 16 bases in the middle. CDR3 coding DNA: TGTGCCAGCAGCCAAGTGGAGGAGGGCGGACGTGGCTACACCTTC. This translates into CASSQVEEGGRGYTF.

The rearrangement joins TRBV27 to TRBJ2-1; tentatively, D is TRBD1 or TRBD2 (6 bases each). Deletions cut 5 bases from V and 14 bases from J, with 16 bases between. CDR1 and CDR2 from the germline V gene are MNHEY and SMNVEV (reference sequence). CDR3 size: 12 residues. In nucleotides, the CDR3 is TGTGCCAGCAGTCAATACAAGGGGGGTGAGTTCTTC. Its translation: CASSQYKGGEFF.

The gene calls are TRBV27 and TRBJ1-2; TRBD1 might be the D (5 bases). CDR3 length: 13 residues. Per the germline V gene, CDR1 is MNHEY and CDR2 is SMNVEV (reference sequence). The V end was cut by 3 bases, the J end by 8 bases, with 13 bases between. CDR3 DNA: TGTGCCAGCAGTTTGGGTAGGGGATGGGGCTACACCTTC. Translating gives CASSLGRGWGYTF.

This clonotype has more than one count but fewer than ten. In nucleotides, the CDR3 is TGCAGTGCCCGATCCCCAAGAGGCTTCACAGATACGCAGTATTTT. It codes for CSARSPRGFTDTQYF. The V gene is TRBV20-1, the J gene TRBJ2-3, with D uncertain. V was trimmed by 6 bases and J by 2 bases, leaving 18 bases between them. Germline V gene data show CDR1 as DFQATT and CDR2 as SNEGSKA (reference sequence). The CDR3 contains 15 residues.

CDR3 amino acids: CSARPGPVAGNEQFF. DNA of the CDR3: TGCAGTGCGCGTCCGGGACCCGTTGCGGGGAATGAGCAGTTCTTC. The gene calls are TRBV20-1 and TRBJ2-1; D perhaps matches TRBD2 (6 bases). The CDR3 is 15 amino acids. Per the germline V gene, CDR1 is DFQATT and CDR2 is SNEGSKA (reference sequence). Between the trimmed V and J ends, which lost 6 bases and 7 bases, there was a span of 22 bases.

There are a few counts of this clonotype. V usage is TRBV10-3 and J usage is TRBJ1-2; 8 positions agree with TRBD1. The germline V gene encodes CDR1 ENHRY and CDR2 SYGVKD. The V segment lost 8 bases and the J segment 6 bases; nucleotides outside the gene matches: 5. The CDR3 extends over 12 amino acids. CDR3 bases: TGTGCCATCCTGGACAGGGATGATGGCTACACCTTC. The encoded protein is CAILDRDDGYTF.